Presented here are 20 T cell receptor beta chains from one specimen sequenced in a study of T cells in Graves' hyperthyroidism and ophthalmopathy. Authors of the study amplified TCR beta CDR3 regions from RNA transcripts. RT-PCR in the first round (using the HTBI primer set) targeted the TCR CDR3. TCRdb re-analysed the multiplex PCR reads in MiXCR, keeping a single row per CDR3 protein. The repertoire includes around 34,000 distinct CDR3 sequences, 52% of them detected once, and about 25% sits in the top ten. The sequencing sample was made of blood. The receptors derive from a woman aged 40-49 years with Graves' ophthalmopathy.

The chain links TRBV10-3 to TRBJ1-1; no clear D gene. Trimming removed 0 bases at V and 0 bases at J, with 2 bases between. Per germline, CDR1 ENHRY and CDR2 SYGVKD. This CDR3 has 13 amino acids. The CDR3 DNA reads TGTGCCATCAGTGAGTCGATGAACACTGAAGCTTTCTTT. Amino acids: CAISESMNTEAFF.

This clonotype is labeled medium-sized. The chain is built from TRBV10-3 and TRBJ2-1, with 12 bases lining up with TRBD2. The CDR3 is 16 residues long. Germline CDR1 reads ENHRY; CDR2 reads SYGVKD. With 6 bases clipped from V and 4 bases from J, the junction kept 7 bases outside the gene matches. The CDR3 reads CAISGTSGFGYNEQFF. DNA for the CDR3: TGTGCCATCAGCGGGACTAGCGGGTTTGGATACAATGAGCAGTTCTTC.

The chain carries TRBV10-3 and TRBJ2-7; TRBD2 agrees at 7 bases. Germline V gene lookup returns CDR1 ENHRY and CDR2 SYGVKD. The CDR3 length is 15 residues. The V segment lost 11 bases and the J segment 8 bases; nucleotides outside the gene matches: 21. The DNA for the CDR3 is TGTGCCGTCGGTGAGTCGGGGGGAAGGGGCCTCAAGCAGTACTTC. Amino acids: CAVGESGGRGLKQYF.

V usage is TRBV29-1 and J usage is TRBJ1-1; D not resolved. Between the trimmed V and J ends, which lost 3 bases and 0 bases, there was a span of 8 bases. This CDR3 is built from 13 residues. Germline CDR1 is SQVTM and CDR2 is ANQGSEA. This CDR3 reads CSVDPFMNTEAFF. The CDR3 DNA reads TGCAGCGTTGACCCATTCATGAACACTGAAGCTTTCTTT.

This clonotype came up a few times. The chain links TRBV18 to TRBJ2-5, with TRBD1 identical over 7 bases. Germline loops: CDR1 KGHSH, CDR2 LQKENI. The CDR3 is made up of 12 amino acids. Trimming at V came to 6 bases and at J to 9 bases, leaving 7 bases not matched to a gene. This chain's CDR3 is CASSRPQGAQYF. In DNA form, the CDR3 reads TGTGCCAGCTCTCGGCCCCAGGGGGCCCAGTACTTC.

The sample holds many counts of this clonotype. The chain couples TRBV5-5 to TRBJ1-2, with 7 bases identical to TRBD1. Germline V CDR1 and CDR2: SGHKS, YYEKEE (reference sequence). The length of the CDR3 is 14 residues. V lost 1 base, J lost 4 bases, and 4 bases stayed unmatched. This CDR3 is CASSLQTGFYGYTF. CDR3 sequence (DNA): TGTGCCAGCAGCTTGCAGACAGGGTTCTATGGCTACACCTTC.

The gene calls are TRBV7-6 and TRBJ2-7; D is undetermined. The germline V gene encodes CDR1 SGHVS and CDR2 FNYEAQ. V shed 5 bases and J shed 3 bases, with 11 bases lying between them. The CDR3 length is 13 residues. The chain's CDR3 is CASSLGSDYEQYF. DNA of the CDR3: TGTGCCAGCAGCCTAGGGTCGGACTACGAGCAGTACTTC.

In its sample, this clonotype ranks as medium-sized (0.01 to 0.1%). The V call is TRBV20-1, the J call TRBJ2-5; the D gene is possibly TRBD2 (6 bases). Germline V gene lookup returns CDR1 DFQATT and CDR2 SNEGSKA (reference sequence). Trimming took off 6 bases at V and 0 bases at J, with 11 bases between the two ends. The CDR3 consists of 13 residues. CDR3 loop: CSAAGPDQETQYF. The DNA of the CDR3 is TGCAGTGCCGCGGGGCCCGACCAAGAGACCCAGTACTTC.

This clonotype was seen ten or more times. This chain connects TRBV6-5 to TRBJ1-3; D not resolved. Trimming removed 0 bases at V and 5 bases at J, with 8 bases between. Germline CDR1 MNHEY, CDR2 SVGAGI. The CDR3 covers 14 residues. The CDR3 nucleotides are TGTGCCAGCAGTTACTCCCATGATAGAAACACCATATATTTT. Translating it yields CASSYSHDRNTIYF.

In its sample, this clonotype was seen many times. V gene TRBV5-1 combines with J gene TRBJ2-7; 7 nucleotides line up with TRBD1. Trimming at V came to 1 base and at J to 3 bases, leaving 10 bases not matched to a gene. The CDR3 runs to 16 residues. In germline, CDR1 is SGHRS, CDR2 YFSETQ. Written as DNA, the CDR3 is TGCGCCAGCAGCTTGCCCACAGGGGTCTTTTTCTACGAGCAGTACTTC. Residues: CASSLPTGVFFYEQYF.

This clonotype was recorded many times. The chain links TRBV11-3 to TRBJ2-2; TRBD1 might be the D (5 bases). CDR1 is SGHNT, CDR2 YENEEA, per germline. Trimming shortened V by 2 bases and J by 7 bases, and 11 bases separated the two germline ends. CDR3 size: 14 residues. In DNA, the CDR3 is TGTGCCAGCAGCTTATTCCAGGGCAGCGGGGAGCTGTTTTTT. As protein: CASSLFQGSGELFF. Supplemented by reference TRBV11-3 and TRBJ2-2, the full variable domain reads EAGVVQSPRYKIIEKKQPVAFWCNPISGHNTLYWYLQNLGQGPELLIRYENEEAVDDSQLPKDRFSAERLKGVDSTLKIQPAELGDSAVYLCASSLFQGSGELFFGEGSRLTVL.

The chain combines TRBV20-1 with TRBJ1-5; 8 bases agree with TRBD1. CDR1 DFQATT and CDR2 SNEGSKA come from the germline V gene (reference sequence). The CDR3 sequence is 15 residues long. V was clipped by 6 bases and J by 11 bases; unmatched bases: 18. The CDR3 DNA follows: TGCAGTGCGCAGCCCGGGACAGGAGGGAGAGGGACCCAGCATTTT. The encoded protein is CSAQPGTGGRGTQHF.

This clonotype was seen repeatedly, ten times or more. This rearrangement joins TRBV7-3 to TRBJ2-3; 8 bases are a match to TRBD2. Germline-derived CDR1 and CDR2 are SGHTA and FQGTGA. The CDR3 is made up of 16 amino acids. V gave up 5 bases and J gave up 8 bases; unmatched junction bases: 15. The CDR3: CASSPGGLAAGGTQYF. The CDR3 region has the DNA TGTGCCAGCAGCCCGGGGGGCCTGGCCGCGGGGGGTACGCAGTATTTT.

In DNA form, the CDR3 reads TGTGCCAGCAGCTTAGCTCGAAACACAGATACGCAGTATTTT. Translation gives CASSLARNTDTQYF. V and J are TRBV7-8 and TRBJ2-3, with unresolved D. Trimming stripped 0 bases from V and 2 bases from J, with 6 bases between. The CDR3 covers 14 residues. Germline loops: CDR1 SGHVS, CDR2 FQNEAQ.

The chain is built from TRBV7-8 and TRBJ2-1; 9 bases are shared with TRBD1. Germline CDR1 and CDR2: SGHVS and FQNEAQ. The J segment lost 1 base and the V segment lost 5 bases, leaving 6 bases of the junction unmatched. The CDR3 runs to 16 residues. The CDR3 DNA reads TGTGCCAGCAGCCCGCAGGACAGGGGATCCTACAATGAGCAGTTCTTC. Protein sequence: CASSPQDRGSYNEQFF.

At least ten counts were recorded for this clonotype. DNA for the CDR3: TGTGCCAGCAGCTTAAGGGGTGGGGAGACCCAGTACTTC. The encoded protein is CASSLRGGETQYF. V gene TRBV11-3 combines with J gene TRBJ2-5; D possibly corresponds to TRBD1 (5 bases). CDR1 and CDR2 (germline): SGHNT, YENEEA. CDR3 length: 13 amino acids. V lost 2 bases, J lost 5 bases, and 9 bases lay in between.

This CDR3 reads CASSQPDIDGGRETQYF. The CDR3 coding sequence is TGTGCCAGCAGCCAGCCAGATATCGACGGGGGGAGAGAGACCCAGTACTTC. The chain couples TRBV4-2 to TRBJ2-5, with TRBD2 identical over 7 bases. The ends lost 3 bases at V and 4 bases at J; junction bases unmatched: 14. Germline CDR1 LGHNA, CDR2 YNFKEQ. CDR3 length: 17 residues.

In the case of this clonotype: An end of the junction does not agree with germline; a read error may underlie this. The chain employs TRBV12-3 or TRBV12-4 and TRBJ2-7, with D tentatively TRBD1 (6 bases). This CDR3 is built from 14 residues. The CDR3 loop reads CASSLFSLGGEQNF. As DNA, the CDR3 is TGTGCCAGCAGCCTTTTCTCTCTTGGGGGCGAGCAGAACTTC.

The chain employs TRBV7-3 and TRBJ2-1; D is ambiguous. The V end was cut by 11 bases, the J end by 0 bases, with 14 bases between. Germline V gene lookup returns CDR1 SGHTA and CDR2 FQGTGA. The CDR3 is 14 residues long. The CDR3 DNA is TGTGCCGGTGAAAAAGGAAGCTCCTACAATGAGCAGTTCTTC. Translating gives CAGEKGSSYNEQFF. Together with reference TRBV7-3 and TRBJ2-1, the CDR3 gives the full variable domain: GAGVSQTPSNKVTEKGKYVELRCDPISGHTALYWYRQSLGQGPEFLIYFQGTGAADDSGLPNDRFFAVRPEGSVSTLKIQRTERGDSAVYLCAGEKGSSYNEQFFGPGTRLTVL.

Notes on this clonotype: One junction end disagrees with the germline gene, perhaps due to a read error. This chain joins TRBV19 and TRBJ2-7; 10 positions agree with TRBD1. The CDR3 consists of 14 residues. Germline lookup yields CDR1 LNHDA and CDR2 SQIVND (reference sequence). The CDR3 spells CASSIETGGYGQYF. In DNA, the CDR3 is TGTGCCAGTAGTATTGAGACAGGGGGCTACGGGCAGTACTTC.